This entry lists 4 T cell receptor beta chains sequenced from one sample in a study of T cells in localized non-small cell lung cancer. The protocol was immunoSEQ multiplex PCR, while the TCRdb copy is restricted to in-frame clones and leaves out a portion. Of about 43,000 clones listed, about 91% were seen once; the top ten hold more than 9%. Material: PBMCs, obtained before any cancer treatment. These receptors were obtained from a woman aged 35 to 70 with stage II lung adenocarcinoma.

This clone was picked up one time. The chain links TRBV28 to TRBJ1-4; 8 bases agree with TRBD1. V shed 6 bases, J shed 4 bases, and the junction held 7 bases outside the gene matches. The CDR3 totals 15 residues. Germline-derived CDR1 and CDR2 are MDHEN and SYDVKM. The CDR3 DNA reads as TGTGCCAGCAGCCCCGGGACAGGCGTTAATGAAAAACTGTTTTTT. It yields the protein CASSPGTGVNEKLFF.

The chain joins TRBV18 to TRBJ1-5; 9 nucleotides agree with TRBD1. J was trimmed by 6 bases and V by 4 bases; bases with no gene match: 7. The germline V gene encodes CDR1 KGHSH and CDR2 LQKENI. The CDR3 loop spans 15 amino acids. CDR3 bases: TGTGCCAGCTCACGCGACAGGGGGACGAGTCAGCCCCAGCATTTT. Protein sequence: CASSRDRGTSQPQHF.

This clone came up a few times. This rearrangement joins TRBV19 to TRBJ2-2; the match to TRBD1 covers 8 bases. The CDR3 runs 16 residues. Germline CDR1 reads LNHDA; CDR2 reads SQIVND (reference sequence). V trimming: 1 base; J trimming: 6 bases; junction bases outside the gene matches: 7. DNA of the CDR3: TGTGCCAGTAGTATAGGGCAGGGGGCGATGGCCGGGGAGCTGTTTTTT. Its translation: CASSIGQGAMAGELFF. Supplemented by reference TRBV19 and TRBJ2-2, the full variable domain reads DGGITQSPKYLFRKEGQNVTLSCEQNLNHDAMYWYRQDPGQGLRLIYYSQIVNDFQKGDIAEGYSVSREKKESFPLTVTSAQKNPTAFYLCASSIGQGAMAGELFFGEGSRLTVL.

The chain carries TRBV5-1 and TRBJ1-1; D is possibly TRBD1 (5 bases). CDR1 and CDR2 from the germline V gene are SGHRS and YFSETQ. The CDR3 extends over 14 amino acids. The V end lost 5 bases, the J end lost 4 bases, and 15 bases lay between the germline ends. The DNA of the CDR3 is TGCGCCAGCAGGGGAGGAAAGGGGCCCACTGAAGCTTTCTTT. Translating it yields CASRGGKGPTEAFF.